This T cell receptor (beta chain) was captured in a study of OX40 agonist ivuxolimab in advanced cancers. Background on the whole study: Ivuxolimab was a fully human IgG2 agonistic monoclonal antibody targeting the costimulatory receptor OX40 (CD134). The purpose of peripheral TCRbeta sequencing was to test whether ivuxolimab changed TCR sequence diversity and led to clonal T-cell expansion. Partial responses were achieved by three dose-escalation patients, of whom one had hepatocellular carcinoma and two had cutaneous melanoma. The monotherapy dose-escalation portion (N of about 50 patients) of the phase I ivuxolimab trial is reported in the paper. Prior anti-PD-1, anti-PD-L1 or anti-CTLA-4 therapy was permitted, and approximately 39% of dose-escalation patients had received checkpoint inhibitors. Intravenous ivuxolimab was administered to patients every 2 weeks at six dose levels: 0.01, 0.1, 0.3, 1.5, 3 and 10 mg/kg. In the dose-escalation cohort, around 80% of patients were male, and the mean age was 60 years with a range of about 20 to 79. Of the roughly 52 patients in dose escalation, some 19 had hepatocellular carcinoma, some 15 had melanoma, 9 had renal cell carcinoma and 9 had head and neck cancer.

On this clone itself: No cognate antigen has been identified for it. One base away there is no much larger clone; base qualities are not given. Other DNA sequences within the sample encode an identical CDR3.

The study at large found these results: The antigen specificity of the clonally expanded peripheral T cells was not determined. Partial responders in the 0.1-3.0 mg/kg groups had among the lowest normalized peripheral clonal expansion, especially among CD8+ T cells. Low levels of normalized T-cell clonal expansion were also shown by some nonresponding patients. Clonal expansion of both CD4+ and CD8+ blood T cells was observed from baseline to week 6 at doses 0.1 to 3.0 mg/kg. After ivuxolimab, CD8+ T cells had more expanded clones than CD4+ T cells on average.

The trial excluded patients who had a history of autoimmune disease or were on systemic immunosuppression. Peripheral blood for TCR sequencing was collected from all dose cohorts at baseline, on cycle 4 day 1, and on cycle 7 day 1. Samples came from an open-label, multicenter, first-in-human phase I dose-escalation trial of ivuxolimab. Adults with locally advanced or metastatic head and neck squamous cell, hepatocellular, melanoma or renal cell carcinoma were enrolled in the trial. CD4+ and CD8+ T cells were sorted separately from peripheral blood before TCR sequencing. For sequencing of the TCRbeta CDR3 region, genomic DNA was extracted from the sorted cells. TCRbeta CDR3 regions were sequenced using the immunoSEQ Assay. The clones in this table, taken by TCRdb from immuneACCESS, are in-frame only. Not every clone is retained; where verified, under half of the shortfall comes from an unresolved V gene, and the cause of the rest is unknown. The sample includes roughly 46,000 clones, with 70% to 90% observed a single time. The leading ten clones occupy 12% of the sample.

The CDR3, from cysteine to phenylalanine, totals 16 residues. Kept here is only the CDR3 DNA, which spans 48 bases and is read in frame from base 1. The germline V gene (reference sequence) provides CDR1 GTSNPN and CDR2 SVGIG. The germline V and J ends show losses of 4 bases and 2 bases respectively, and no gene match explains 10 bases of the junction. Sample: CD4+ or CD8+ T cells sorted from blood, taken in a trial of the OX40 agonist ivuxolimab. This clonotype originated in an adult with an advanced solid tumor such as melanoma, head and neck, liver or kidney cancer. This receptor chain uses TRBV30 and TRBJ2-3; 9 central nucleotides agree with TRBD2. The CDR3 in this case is CAWTEGSGGDTDTQYF. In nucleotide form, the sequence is TGTGCCTGGACCGAGGGTAGCGGGGGAGACACAGATACGCAGTATTTT.